The T cell receptor (beta chain) under discussion was sequenced for a study of T cell changes during pregnancy in multiple sclerosis. Germline CDR1 and CDR2: KGHSH and LQKENI. Trimming removed 3 bases at V and 0 bases at J, with 12 bases between. This CDR3 is 17 amino acids long. Some clones are missing from TCRdb's copy, which holds only in-frame ones; the method was immunoSEQ multiplex PCR. There are approximately 84,000 clones in the sample; 94% occur only once, and about 2.3% lies in the top ten. The chain employs TRBV18 and TRBJ1-6, with D unresolved. The source of this sequence is a female donor with multiple sclerosis, enrolled in a pregnancy study. The sample consisted of peripheral blood, taken in the third trimester of pregnancy. The CDR3 is CASSPVPRDSYNSPLHF. CDR3 bases: TGTGCCAGCTCACCGGTCCCCCGAGACTCCTATAATTCACCCCTCCACTTT.